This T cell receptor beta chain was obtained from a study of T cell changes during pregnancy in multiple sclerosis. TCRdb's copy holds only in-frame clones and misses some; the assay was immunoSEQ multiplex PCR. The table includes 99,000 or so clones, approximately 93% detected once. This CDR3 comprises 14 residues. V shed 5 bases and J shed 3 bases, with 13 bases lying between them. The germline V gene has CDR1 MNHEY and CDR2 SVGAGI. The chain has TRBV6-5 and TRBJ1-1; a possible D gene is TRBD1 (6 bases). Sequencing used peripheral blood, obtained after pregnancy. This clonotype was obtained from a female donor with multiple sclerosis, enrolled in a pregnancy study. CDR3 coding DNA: TGTGCCAGCAGTGAAAGACAGGACTACACTGAAGCTTTCTTT. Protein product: CASSERQDYTEAFF.